These T cell receptor beta chains were read from a single sample in a study of cytomegalovirus exposure and HLA in healthy donors. The data were produced by immunoSEQ multiplex PCR, yet TCRdb's version contains in-frame clones alone and is incomplete. The sample lists roughly 100,000 clones, approximately 80% occurring once. The specimen was PBMCs. These receptors were obtained from a woman younger than 30 in good health and CMV-seropositive. CDR3s include the opening cysteine and the closing phenylalanine or tryptophan. Each record gives: V gene, J gene, D gene, clone size, CDR3 protein, CDR3 DNA. The D gene is left open where the match is weak. Clone size, where shown, is once, few, many, or a class for clones that have expanded.

TRBV27,TRBJ2-7,TRBD1,-,CASSSQDRYFYEQYF,TGTGCCAGCAGTTCTCAGGACAGGTACTTCTACGAGCAGTACTTC
TRBV19,TRBJ2-7,-,-,CASSSQYEQYF,TGTGCCAGTAGTTCGCAGTACGAGCAGTACTTC
TRBV4-1,TRBJ2-5,-,-,CASSQARVGQETQYF,TGCGCCAGCAGCCAAGCGAGGGTGGGGCAAGAGACCCAGTACTTC
TRBV25-1,TRBJ1-2,-,-,CASVSPDYGYTF,TGTGCCAGCGTAAGCCCGGACTATGGCTACACCTTC
TRBV6-5,TRBJ1-5,TRBD1,-,CASSPTGGASQPQHF,TGTGCCAGCAGTCCGACAGGGGGCGCCTCACAGCCCCAGCATTTT
TRBV2,TRBJ2-2,TRBD1,few,CASMLGTEGTGELFF,TGTGCCAGCATGCTAGGGACAGAAGGCACCGGGGAGCTGTTTTTT
TRBV5-1,TRBJ1-1,-,few,CASSLGEVNTEAFF,TGCGCCAGCAGCTTGGGGGAGGTGAACACTGAAGCTTTCTTT
TRBV7-9,TRBJ1-4,-,-,CASSLYRENEKLFF,TGTGCCAGCAGCTTATATCGGGAAAATGAAAAACTGTTTTTT
TRBV2,TRBJ2-7,-,-,CASRTGRGVYEQYF,TGTGCCAGCAGGACCGGCAGGGGGGTGTACGAGCAGTACTTC
TRBV4-1,TRBJ2-3,TRBD2,few,CASSQAGLADYTQYF,TGCGCCAGCAGCCAGGCGGGACTAGCGGATTATACGCAGTATTTT
TRBV4-1,TRBJ1-1,TRBD1,-,CASSQGQGTNTEAFF,TGCGCCAGCAGCCAGGGACAGGGAACGAACACTGAAGCTTTCTTT
TRBV29-1,TRBJ2-1,TRBD2,-,CSVEGGLADEQFF,TGCAGCGTTGAAGGGGGACTAGCGGATGAGCAGTTCTTC
TRBV6-5,TRBJ2-1,TRBD2,-,CASRGLAGDWFF,TGTGCCAGCAGAGGACTAGCGGGAGATTGGTTCTTC
TRBV6-5,TRBJ2-5,-,many,CASSDGGFETQYF,TGTGCCAGCAGTGACGGGGGTTTTGAGACCCAGTACTTC
TRBV2,TRBJ1-6,-,-,CASSELAGRSPLHF,TGTGCCAGCAGTGAACTGGCAGGGAGGTCACCCCTCCACTTT
TRBV7-3,TRBJ2-1,TRBD2,-,CASSLTRLAANEQFF,TGTGCCAGCAGCTTAACTCGACTAGCGGCCAATGAGCAGTTCTTC
TRBV19,TRBJ2-7,-,-,CASSNRVGEQYF,TGTGCCAGTAGTAACAGGGTGGGCGAGCAGTACTTC
TRBV7-3,TRBJ1-1,-,-,CASSLTGTNTEAFF,TGTGCCAGCAGCTTGACAGGAACGAACACTGAAGCTTTCTTT
TRBV19,TRBJ1-5,-,-,CASSIGEGFNQPQHF,TGTGCCAGTAGTATAGGAGAGGGCTTCAATCAGCCCCAGCATTTT
TRBV18,TRBJ2-7,TRBD1,-,CASSPTGQYEQYF,TGTGCCAGCTCACCAACGGGACAGTACGAGCAGTACTTC
TRBV5-6,TRBJ2-7,TRBD2,once,CASSFSGRGPYEQYF,TGTGCCAGCAGCTTTAGCGGGAGGGGCCCCTACGAGCAGTACTTC
TRBV28,TRBJ1-3,-,-,CASSLTGNTIYF,TGTGCCAGCAGCCTTACTGGAAACACCATATATTTT
TRBV9,TRBJ2-1,-,-,CASSVQFSNEQFF,TGTGCCAGCAGCGTACAGTTTTCCAATGAGCAGTTCTTC
TRBV5-1,TRBJ2-7,-,-,CASSLGGSNYEQYF,TGCGCCAGCAGCTTGGGCGGATCTAACTACGAGCAGTACTTC
TRBV9,TRBJ1-6,-,-,CASSPSGGHSPLHF,TGTGCCAGCAGCCCCAGTGGAGGGCATTCACCCCTCCACTTT
TRBV6-5,TRBJ1-2,-,-,CASSYSAEKMNGYTF,TGTGCCAGCAGTTACTCGGCCGAAAAAATGAATGGCTACACCTTC
TRBV6-5,TRBJ1-3,-,-,CASSNDRGNTIYF,TGTGCCAGCAGTAACGACAGGGGAAACACCATATATTTT
TRBV2,TRBJ1-6,-,-,CASTIALNSPLHF,TGTGCCAGCACTATAGCCCTCAATTCACCCCTCCACTTT
TRBV7-6,TRBJ1-3,-,-,CASSSNRVPSGNTIYF,TGTGCCAGCAGCTCTAACCGGGTGCCCTCTGGAAACACCATATATTTT
TRBV19,TRBJ1-2,TRBD1,-,CASSTGVGYDYGYTF,TGTGCCAGTTCGACAGGGGTGGGATATGACTATGGCTACACCTTC
TRBV5-1,TRBJ2-5,-,-,CASSLMAEETQYF,TGCGCCAGCAGCCTGATGGCAGAAGAGACCCAGTACTTC
TRBV30,TRBJ2-1,-,-,CACQGSVGEQFF,TGTGCCTGTCAGGGTTCGGTGGGGGAGCAGTTCTTC
TRBV5-1,TRBJ2-3,TRBD2,-,CASSPLLWTSGRAPDTQYF,TGCGCCAGCAGCCCCCTTCTTTGGACTAGCGGGAGGGCCCCAGATACGCAGTATTTT
TRBV7-8,TRBJ2-1,-,-,CASSSSNEQFF,TGTGCCAGCAGCTCTAGCAATGAGCAGTTCTTC
TRBV7-6,TRBJ1-2,TRBD1,once,CANEDRGRYGYTF,TGTGCCAACGAGGACAGGGGGCGTTATGGCTACACCTTC
TRBV5-1,TRBJ2-3,-,few,CASSLGTSTDTQYF,TGCGCCAGCAGCTTGGGGACTAGCACAGATACGCAGTATTTT
TRBV6-1,TRBJ1-2,-,once,CASRQWRNYGYTF,TGTGCCTCACGACAGTGGAGAAACTATGGCTACACCTTC
TRBV5-6,TRBJ1-2,-,few,CASSLAPGYNYGYTF,TGTGCCAGCAGCTTGGCACCAGGATATAACTATGGCTACACCTTC
TRBV7-9,TRBJ2-2,-,-,CASSPPLTGELFF,TGTGCCAGCAGCCCTCCTTTAACCGGGGAGCTGTTTTTT
TRBV28,TRBJ1-2,TRBD1,-,CASRISEGQGYGYTF,TGTGCCAGCAGGATTTCGGAGGGACAGGGGTATGGCTACACCTTC
TRBV6-5,TRBJ2-2,-,-,CATTEANTGELFF,TGTGCCACTACGGAGGCGAACACCGGGGAGCTGTTTTTT
TRBV19,TRBJ2-1,-,-,CASRGLGGNEQFF,TGTGCCAGTAGGGGGTTGGGGGGCAATGAGCAGTTCTTC
TRBV11-2,TRBJ2-5,-,-,CASSLGQGLETQYF,TGTGCCAGCAGCTTAGGGCAGGGGTTAGAGACCCAGTACTTC
TRBV28,TRBJ2-1,TRBD2,-,CASRPVPGTSGRSSYNEQFF,TGTGCCAGCAGGCCCGTACCCGGGACTAGCGGGAGGAGCTCCTACAATGAGCAGTTCTTC
TRBV15,TRBJ1-4,TRBD1,-,CATSRRQGMDREKLFF,TGTGCCACCAGCAGAAGACAGGGTATGGATCGTGAAAAACTGTTTTTT
TRBV4-1,TRBJ2-2,-,-,CASSQVSEGARTGELFF,TGCGCCAGCAGCCAAGTCTCGGAGGGGGCTCGCACCGGGGAGCTGTTTTTT
TRBV7-6,TRBJ2-3,TRBD2,medium-sized,CASSLLAGGTTSTDTQYF,TGTGCCAGCAGCTTACTAGCGGGAGGTACCACTAGCACAGATACGCAGTATTTT
TRBV5-1,TRBJ2-2,TRBD2,once,CASSLGYQREKSGELFF,TGCGCCAGCAGCTTGGGCTACCAGCGGGAGAAAAGCGGGGAGCTGTTTTTT
TRBV28,TRBJ1-5,TRBD1,-,CASSTPPGQLSNQPQHF,TGTGCCAGCAGTACACCCCCGGGACAGCTAAGCAATCAGCCCCAGCATTTT